Listed below are T cell receptor beta chains from one sample, sequenced in a study of blood T cell repertoires in COVID-19. Sequencing used immunoSEQ multiplex PCR; TCRdb keeps in-frame clones, though not all of them. The sample has about 160,000 clones; approximately 90% are singletons. The source material was peripheral blood. The receptors originated from a man aged 18-30 years with acute or convalescent COVID-19. Each CDR3 is given with its conserved first and last residue. D genes are given only for firm matches. Rows give clone size only sometimes, using once, few, many, or a class for an expanded clone.

j_call d_call clone_size v_call cdr3_nt cdr3_aa
TRBJ1-3 - few TRBV9 TGTGCCAGCAGCGGCAGGGGATACTCTGGAAACACCATATATTTT CASSGRGYSGNTIYF
TRBJ2-7 TRBD1 once TRBV30 TGTGCCTGGAGTGTACGGACAGGGTATTTCCCTCAGCAGTACTTC CAWSVRTGYFPQQYF
TRBJ1-1 TRBD1 - TRBV27 TGTGCCAGCAGTTTCCACAGGGGGAAGTTCACTGAAGCTTTCTTT CASSFHRGKFTEAFF
TRBJ1-2 TRBD1 once TRBV6-5 TGTGCCAGCAGTTACGACAGGGATTATAACTATGGCTACACCTTC CASSYDRDYNYGYTF
TRBJ1-5 - - TRBV19 TGTGCCAGTAGTACTACAGGGACTCAGCCCCAGCATTTT CASSTTGTQPQHF
TRBJ2-4 - - TRBV28 TGTGCCAGCAGTCCCCCAGGGGCCAAAAACATTCAGTACTTC CASSPPGAKNIQYF
TRBJ2-1 TRBD2 - TRBV14 TGTGCCAGCAGCCAAGATTATTGGTTAGCGGGCAGCTCCTACAATGAGCAGTTCTTC CASSQDYWLAGSSYNEQFF
TRBJ1-6 - - TRBV5-1 TGCGCCAGCAGCTTGGAGGGACAATTAAATTCACCCCTCCACTTT CASSLEGQLNSPLHF
TRBJ1-1 - - TRBV19 TGTGCCAGTAAAAGGGACTGGCGAGACTATAACACTGAAGTGGCTTTCTTT CASKRDWRDYNTEVAFF
TRBJ2-5 TRBD2 once TRBV6-1 TGTGCCAGCAGTGAAGTCCATAGCGGGGGGGCGAGGAGTGAGACCCAGTACTTC CASSEVHSGGARSETQYF
TRBJ1-4 TRBD1 - TRBV27 TGTGCCAGCGGACGGACAGGGGTAACTAATGAAAAACTGTTTTTT CASGRTGVTNEKLFF
TRBJ1-2 - - TRBV14 TGTGCCAGCAGCCAAGGGGCAGGGGATGGGGAAGGCTACACCTTC CASSQGAGDGEGYTF
TRBJ2-1 - - TRBV11-3 TGTGCCAGCAGCTTAGGCGGCGGGGCATACAATGAGCAGTTCTTC CASSLGGGAYNEQFF
TRBJ2-1 TRBD2 - TRBV9 TGTGCCAGCAGCGTAGGGCGGGAGCCCTCCTACAATGAGCAGTTCTTC CASSVGREPSYNEQFF
TRBJ1-2 - few TRBV9 TGTGCCAGCAGCGTAGCTTGGGGAGGCGGGGGCTACACCTTC CASSVAWGGGGYTF
TRBJ2-5 - - TRBV27 TGTGCCAGCAGACAAACAGGGTGGGAGACCCAGTACTTC CASRQTGWETQYF
TRBJ1-2 TRBD1 - TRBV30 TGTGCCTGGAGTCCCGAACCGTGGTGGGACAGGGCTAACTATGGCTACACCTTC CAWSPEPWWDRANYGYTF
TRBJ2-7 - - TRBV25-1 TGTGCCAGCAGCGGAGGGCCCCCCTACGAGCAGTACTTC CASSGGPPYEQYF
TRBJ1-2 TRBD1 once TRBV2 TGTGCCAGCAGTGTAGGACAGGCTCCGTCAGGTGGCTACACCTTC CASSVGQAPSGGYTF
TRBJ1-2 - - TRBV24-1 TGTGCCACCTCCTCGTCCAGGGGATCGGGAGGCTACACCTTC CATSSSRGSGGYTF
TRBJ1-1 - - TRBV11-2 TGTGCCAGCAGCTTATCGGGGGGGCCTCTGAGGAACACTGAAGCTTTCTTT CASSLSGGPLRNTEAFF
TRBJ2-3 TRBD2 - TRBV4-1 TGCGCCAGCAGCCCCTCGGTCAGCGGGGGGTTTACCACAGATACGCAGTATTTT CASSPSVSGGFTTDTQYF
TRBJ1-2 - - TRBV12-3/TRBV12-4 TGTGCCAGCAGCATCCGAAGGGGTTATGGCTACACCTTC CASSIRRGYGYTF
TRBJ1-2 TRBD1 - TRBV24-1 TGTGCCACCAGTGATCAGACAGGGGGTGGCTACACCTTC CATSDQTGGGYTF
TRBJ1-1 - once TRBV7-6 TGTGCCAGCAGCCGCTTGACAGCGACGAACACTGAAGCTTTCTTT CASSRLTATNTEAFF
TRBJ1-1 - - TRBV27 TGTGCCAGCAGTTCTAGAACCGGGTTGGCGAAGACTGAAGCTTTCTTT CASSSRTGLAKTEAFF
TRBJ2-1 - - TRBV27 TGTGCCAGCAGCAGGGCGGTCTCCTACAATGAGCAGTTCTTC CASSRAVSYNEQFF
TRBJ2-1 - - TRBV5-1 TGCGCCAGCACCACGACAGACTACAATGAGCAGTTCTTC CASTTTDYNEQFF
TRBJ2-3 TRBD2 - TRBV5-4 TGTGCCAGCAGCTTAGGACTAGCGGGAGAAACAGATACGCAGTATTTT CASSLGLAGETDTQYF
TRBJ2-5 TRBD1 - TRBV7-9 TGTGCCAGCAGCTCCAACAGGGGCGGAGAGACCCAGTACTTC CASSSNRGGETQYF
TRBJ1-1 - - TRBV6-2/TRBV6-3 TGTGCCAGCAGTTACAGCCGGGGACAAATTGAAGCTTTCTTT CASSYSRGQIEAFF
TRBJ2-7 - - TRBV7-9 TGTGCCAGCAGCCCCGGGGTGGACCCCTACGAGCAGTACTTC CASSPGVDPYEQYF
TRBJ1-2 TRBD1 once TRBV14 TGTGCCAGCAGCCAAGGGACAGGGGTGTCTGGCTACACCTTC CASSQGTGVSGYTF
TRBJ2-2 TRBD1 - TRBV6-5 TGTGCCAGCACTTCAGGGGGCTCGACCGGGGAGCTGTTTTTT CASTSGGSTGELFF
TRBJ2-7 - - TRBV5-6 TGTGCCAGCAGCTTCGTGGGGAGCTACGAGCAGTACTTC CASSFVGSYEQYF
TRBJ2-3 - - TRBV11-2 TGTGCCAGCAGCCCGAGCGGAGCTAGCACAGATACGCAGTATTTT CASSPSGASTDTQYF
TRBJ2-1 TRBD2 - TRBV6-1 TGTGCCAGCAGTGACGCGTCCCTCGCGGGGGGTGACTTCGATGAGCAGTTCTTC CASSDASLAGGDFDEQFF
TRBJ2-7 - - TRBV5-8 TGTGCCAGCAGCCTGGGGGACATCGGGACCTACGAGCAGTACTTC CASSLGDIGTYEQYF
TRBJ2-6 TRBD1 - TRBV30 TGTGCCTGGAGTAATCCACAGGGGGCGCGTGGGGCCAACGTCCTGACTTTC CAWSNPQGARGANVLTF
TRBJ1-2 - - TRBV11-2 TGTGCCAGCAGCTTAGTGGGAGGGTACTACGGCTACACCTTC CASSLVGGYYGYTF
TRBJ2-1 TRBD1 - TRBV5-4 TGTGCCAGCAGCTTGGGCCACAGGGGTGATTTCGATGAGCAGTTCTTC CASSLGHRGDFDEQFF
TRBJ2-7 TRBD1 few TRBV5-1 TGCGCCAGCAGCTCACGATGGGGACAGGGAGGCTACGAGCAGTACTTC CASSSRWGQGGYEQYF
TRBJ2-2 TRBD1 once TRBV19 TGTGCCAGTAAGACGGACAGGGGAGAAGGGACCGGGGAGCTGTTTTTT CASKTDRGEGTGELFF
TRBJ1-1 TRBD1 - TRBV7-2 TGTGCCAGCAGCTTCGACAGGGGTAACGCGGAAGCTTTCTTT CASSFDRGNAEAFF
TRBJ1-5 - - TRBV18 TGTGCCAGCTCACCACAAAGCGACAATCAGCCCCAGCATTTT CASSPQSDNQPQHF
TRBJ2-5 - - TRBV4-1 TGCGCCAGCAGCCAAGGGCCCCTGGAGACCCAGTACTTC CASSQGPLETQYF
TRBJ1-1 - - TRBV7-9 TGTGCCAGCAGCTTAGAGGGGGTGGGGGCTGAAGCTTTCTTT CASSLEGVGAEAFF
TRBJ2-1 - once TRBV10-2 TGCGCCAGCAGCGAGACGAGAGGAGGATACAATGAGCAGTTCTTC CASSETRGGYNEQFF
TRBJ2-7 TRBD2 - TRBV10-2 TGCGCCAGCAACAAGGGGACTAGCGGCTACGAGCAGTACTTC CASNKGTSGYEQYF
TRBJ1-5 - - TRBV5-1 TGCGCCAGCAGCGAAATCTCCGGTAGCAATCAGCCCCAGCATTTT CASSEISGSNQPQHF
TRBJ2-1 TRBD2 - TRBV6-6 TGTGCCAGCAGTTCCGGGGGTAGCGGGACTGCGCAGTTCTTC CASSSGGSGTAQFF